This TCR beta chain was documented in a study of regulatory T cells in long-lasting Graves disease. Time point here: newly diagnosed GD, antithyroid drugs for less than 3 months. The authors made the TCR library using RNA they extracted from PBMCs. Ten or more counts support this clonotype. Arm-PCR of CDR3 regions and iRepertoire HTBI primers were the basis on which TCR beta libraries were built. TCRdb analysed the multiplex PCR reads with MiXCR anew, one entry per CDR3 protein. The table includes about 210,000 distinct CDR3 sequences, roughly 19% detected once. The CDR3 has 13 residues. Trimming took 5 bases from V and 3 from J, leaving 10 bases between them. Germline values: CDR1 MRHNA, CDR2 SNTAGT. These records were also assigned to another study, of T cells in Graves' hyperthyroidism and ophthalmopathy. That investigation notes: Clinical symptoms, serum thyroxine and TRAb, thyroid ultrasound and orbital computed tomography were used for the diagnoses.

Here the sequenced sample was peripheral blood mononuclear cells (PBMCs), taken at new diagnosis, from a patient treated with antithyroid drugs. The chain has TRBV6-4 and TRBJ1-1; no clear D gene. This clonotype was obtained from a woman between 25 and 40 years old with Graves disease. The CDR3 here is CASSNRVDTEAFF. The CDR3 DNA reads as TGTGCCAGCAGTAATCGGGTGGACACTGAAGCTTTCTTT.